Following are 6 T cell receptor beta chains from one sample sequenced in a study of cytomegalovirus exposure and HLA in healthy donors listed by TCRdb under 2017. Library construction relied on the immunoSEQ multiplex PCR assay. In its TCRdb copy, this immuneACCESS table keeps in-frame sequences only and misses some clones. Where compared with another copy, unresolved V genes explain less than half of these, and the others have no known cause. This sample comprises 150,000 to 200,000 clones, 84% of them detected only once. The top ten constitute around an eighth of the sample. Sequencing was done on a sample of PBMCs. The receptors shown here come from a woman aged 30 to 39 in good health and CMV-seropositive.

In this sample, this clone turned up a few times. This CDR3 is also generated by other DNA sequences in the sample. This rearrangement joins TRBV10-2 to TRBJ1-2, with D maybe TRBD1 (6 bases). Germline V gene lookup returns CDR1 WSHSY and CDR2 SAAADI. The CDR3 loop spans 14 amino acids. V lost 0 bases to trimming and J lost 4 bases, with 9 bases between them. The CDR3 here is CASSESRTVYGYTF. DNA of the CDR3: TGCGCCAGCAGTGAGTCAAGGACAGTCTATGGCTACACCTTC.

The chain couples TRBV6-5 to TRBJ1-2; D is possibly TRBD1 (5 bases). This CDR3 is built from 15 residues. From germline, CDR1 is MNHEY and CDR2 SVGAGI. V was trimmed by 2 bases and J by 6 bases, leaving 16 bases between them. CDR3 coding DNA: TGTGCCAGCAGTTACCGTGGCAGGGCCGGTCATGGCTACACCTTC. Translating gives CASSYRGRAGHGYTF.

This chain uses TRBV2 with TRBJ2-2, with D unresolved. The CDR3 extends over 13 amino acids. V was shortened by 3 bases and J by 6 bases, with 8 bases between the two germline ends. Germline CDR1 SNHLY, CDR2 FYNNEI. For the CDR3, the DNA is TGTGCCAGCAGTGATCCGGGTCCCGGGGAGCTGTTTTTT. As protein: CASSDPGPGELFF.

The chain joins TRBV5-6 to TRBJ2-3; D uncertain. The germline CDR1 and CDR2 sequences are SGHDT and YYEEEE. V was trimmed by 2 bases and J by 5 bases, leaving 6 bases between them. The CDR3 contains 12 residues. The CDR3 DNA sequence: TGTGCCAGCAGCTTCGAGCTAGATACGCAGTATTTT. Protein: CASSFELDTQYF.

CDR3 in DNA: TGCGCCAGCAGCCAGACAGGGGGCTCTGGAAACACCATATATTTT. Translation: CASSQTGGSGNTIYF. The chain joins TRBV5-1 to TRBJ1-3; 9 nucleotides line up with TRBD1. The germline gives CDR1 SGHRS, CDR2 YFSETQ. V gave up 4 bases and J gave up 0 bases; unmatched junction bases: 2. The CDR3 covers 15 residues.

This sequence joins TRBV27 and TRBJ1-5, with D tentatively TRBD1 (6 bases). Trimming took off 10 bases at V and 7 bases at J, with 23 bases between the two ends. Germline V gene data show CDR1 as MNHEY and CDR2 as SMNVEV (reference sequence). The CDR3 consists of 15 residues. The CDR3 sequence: CATRSRGPDGQPQHF. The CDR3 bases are TGTGCCACCCGGTCCAGGGGCCCTGACGGACAGCCCCAGCATTTT.